The source of this T cell receptor beta chain is a study of glioma-infiltrating T cells after dendritic cell vaccination. Study background: Dendritic cell vaccination trial patients had either newly diagnosed or recurrent glioblastoma. Autologous tumor lysate-pulsed dendritic cell vaccination was given between the early 2000s and the early 2010s.

Amplification used 60 V beta primers and 13 J beta primers. Data came from immunoSEQ multiplex PCR; TCRdb stores just in-frame clones and leaves some out. There are about 90,000 clones in the sample; over 65% occur only once, and around 2.9% lies in the top ten. CDR1 and CDR2 (germline): MNHEY, SVGAGI. V was pared by 7 bases and J by 5 bases, with 17 bases between. The CDR3 has 14 residues. The chain is built from TRBV6-5 and TRBJ1-1; tentative D call: TRBD1 (6 bases). This sample comprised blood, obtained before dendritic cell vaccination. This clonotype was sampled from a human donor with glioblastoma. CDR3 coding DNA: TGTGCCAGCACCGAAGACAGGTGGGGTACTGAAGCTTTCTTT. This encodes CASTEDRWGTEAFF.